Presented here are 22 T cell receptor beta chains from one specimen sequenced in a study of blood T cell repertoires in COVID-19. The data were produced by immunoSEQ multiplex PCR, yet TCRdb's version contains in-frame clones alone and is incomplete. The sample shows about 160,000 clones, about 80% of them seen only once. Sequencing was performed on PBMCs or T cells enriched from blood (not recorded which). Every receptor here comes from a woman aged 60-75 years who had recovered from COVID-19.

V gene TRBV7-8 combines with J gene TRBJ2-1; TRBD1 matches at 7 bases. The ends lost 5 bases at V and 9 bases at J; junction bases unmatched: 10. This CDR3 has 14 amino acids. The germline V gene has CDR1 SGHVS and CDR2 FQNEAQ. The CDR3 loop is CASSRGVRGPEQFF. The CDR3 bases are TGTGCCAGCAGCCGGGGCGTTAGGGGGCCTGAGCAGTTCTTC.

CDR3 sequence: CASRLEGSPLHF. CDR3 coding DNA: TGTGCCAGCCGTCTAGAAGGTTCACCCCTCCACTTT. This rearrangement joins TRBV18 to TRBJ1-6; D is uncertain. The CDR3 is 12 amino acids. Per the germline V gene, CDR1 is KGHSH and CDR2 is LQKENI. Deletions cut 8 bases from V and 9 bases from J, with 11 bases between.

This clone has more than one count but fewer than ten. The chain carries TRBV9 and TRBJ2-6; D perhaps matches TRBD1 (5 bases). There are 17 residues in the CDR3. V was shortened by 0 bases and J by 2 bases, with 12 bases between the two germline ends. Looked up from germline, CDR1 is SGDLS and CDR2 is YYNGEE. CDR3 residues: CASSVGLGVAGANVLTF. For the CDR3, the DNA is TGTGCCAGCAGCGTAGGGCTAGGGGTGGCTGGGGCCAACGTCCTGACTTTC.

V is TRBV7-2 and J is TRBJ2-3, with TRBD2 matching 8 bases. The length of the CDR3 is 13 residues. Germline V gene sequence: CDR1 SGHTA, CDR2 FQGNSA. J gave up 5 bases and V 3 bases, and 1 base lay outside the gene matches. DNA for the CDR3: TGTGCCAGCAGCTTGACTAGCGAAGATACGCAGTATTTT. As protein: CASSLTSEDTQYF.

This sequence joins TRBV6-4 and TRBJ2-3; 8 bases fit TRBD2. The trim removed 0 bases at V and 6 bases at J, leaving 14 bases unmatched. The CDR3 is 18 residues long. CDR1 and CDR2 (germline): MRHNA, SNTAGT. The CDR3 sequence: CASSDSEALAAPWDTQYF. The CDR3 DNA reads TGTGCCAGCAGTGACTCAGAGGCACTAGCGGCGCCTTGGGATACGCAGTATTTT.

The chain uses TRBV30 and TRBJ2-6; D is unresolved. CDR1 and CDR2 from the germline V gene are GTSNPN and SVGIG (reference sequence). V was trimmed by 4 bases and J by 0 bases, leaving 10 bases between them. CDR3 length equals 15 residues. CDR3 sequence: CAWNKLSSGANVLTF. CDR3 nucleotides: TGTGCCTGGAATAAACTGAGCTCTGGGGCCAACGTCCTGACTTTC.

V is TRBV10-3 and J is TRBJ2-1, with TRBD2 matching 12 bases. After removal of 7 bases from V and 8 bases from J, the junction contained 9 bases not matched to a gene. Germline lookup yields CDR1 ENHRY and CDR2 SYGVKD. The CDR3 sequence is 15 residues long. This CDR3 reads CAIKDLAGGRDEQFF. The CDR3 coding sequence is TGTGCCATCAAGGATCTAGCGGGGGGGCGGGATGAGCAGTTCTTC.

A remark on this clone: An end of the junction differs from the germline gene, which may be a read error. V is TRBV30 and J is TRBJ1-1; D unresolved. The CDR3 contains 13 residues. Germline CDR1 is GTSNPN and CDR2 is SVGIG (reference sequence). Here the CDR3 reads CAWSRNLKTEAFF. For the CDR3, the DNA is TGTGCCTGGAGCAGGAATCTGAAGACTGAAGCTTTCTTT.

The CDR3 sequence: CASVTGGVRTDTQYF. As DNA, the CDR3 is TGTGCCAGCGTTACAGGGGGCGTGAGAACAGATACGCAGTATTTT. This sequence joins TRBV5-8 and TRBJ2-3, with 9 bases fitting TRBD1. Losses at the gene ends were 7 bases for V and 3 bases for J; bases not matched to a gene: 9. Germline-derived CDR1 and CDR2 are SGHTS and YDEGEE. CDR3 length: 15 residues.

This CDR3 is CASSAGGQPNNEQFF. Here the CDR3 DNA reads TGTGCCAGCAGCGCGGGTGGTCAGCCGAACAATGAGCAGTTCTTC. The chain links TRBV7-3 to TRBJ2-1, with D tentatively TRBD2 (5 bases). CDR3 size: 15 residues. With 5 bases removed from V and 5 bases from J, the gap between germline ends came to 16 bases. Germline V gives CDR1 SGHTA, CDR2 FQGTGA. Full variable domain (outside the CDR3, taken from reference TRBV7-3 and TRBJ2-1): GAGVSQTPSNKVTEKGKYVELRCDPISGHTALYWYRQSLGQGPEFLIYFQGTGAADDSGLPNDRFFAVRPEGSVSTLKIQRTERGDSAVYLCASSAGGQPNNEQFFGPGTRLTVL.

The rearrangement links TRBV9 to TRBJ2-3; tentative D call: TRBD2 (7 bases). V was clipped by 0 bases and J by 3 bases, with 14 bases between them. The CDR3 extends over 16 amino acids. Germline CDR1 and CDR2: SGDLS and YYNGEE. CDR3 DNA: TGTGCCAGCAGCGTAGCGGCAGGGGAGGGAACAGATACGCAGTATTTT. Protein: CASSVAAGEGTDTQYF.

This clone came up a few times. The chain is built from TRBV29-1 and TRBJ1-1; D is undetermined. With 7 bases removed from V and 2 bases from J, the gap between germline ends came to 8 bases. The CDR3 has 11 residues. CDR1 is SQVTM, CDR2 ANQGSEA, per germline. CDR3 sequence (DNA): TGCAGCGCCATCCCCAACACTGAAGCTTTCTTT. This codes for CSAIPNTEAFF.

This chain joins TRBV4-2 and TRBJ1-1; no clear D. The V gene lost 1 base and the J gene lost 1 base, with 10 bases spanning the gap. The CDR3 has 15 residues. The germline CDR1 and CDR2 sequences are LGHNA and YNFKEQ. The CDR3 DNA follows: TGTGCCAGCAGCCAAGGGCCAGGAGGGAACACTGAAGCTTTCTTT. Its translation is CASSQGPGGNTEAFF.

This rearrangement joins TRBV12-3 or TRBV12-4 to TRBJ1-2; 7 bases match TRBD1. The V and J ends lost 4 bases and 7 bases, in that order; junction bases with no gene match: 6. This CDR3 has 13 amino acids. The CDR3 protein is CASSSTGKGGYTF. Written as DNA, the CDR3 is TGTGCCAGCAGTTCGACAGGGAAGGGTGGCTACACCTTC.

The chain uses TRBV2 and TRBJ2-1, with D unclear. The CDR3 runs 13 residues. V shed 5 bases and J shed 7 bases, with 12 bases lying between them. The germline gives CDR1 SNHLY, CDR2 FYNNEI. The CDR3 DNA reads TGTGCCAGCAGTCCTAACCCCGGGAATGAGCAGTTCTTC. Translated: CASSPNPGNEQFF. The variable domain in full, completed from reference TRBV2 and TRBJ2-1, reads EPEVTQTPSHQVTQMGQEVILRCVPISNHLYFYWYRQILGQKVEFLVSFYNNEISEKSEIFDDQFSVERPDGSNFTLKIRSTKLEDSAMYFCASSPNPGNEQFFGPGTRLTVL.

This clone has only one observation. The V call is TRBV4-2, the J call TRBJ2-1; D gene uncertain. Germline assignment: CDR1 LGHNA and CDR2 YNFKEQ. The V and J ends lost 3 bases and 10 bases respectively, with 16 bases between them. This CDR3 contains 14 residues. The CDR3 region is CASSQRLPVGEQFF. The CDR3 DNA sequence: TGTGCCAGCAGCCAGAGGCTCCCAGTCGGAGAGCAGTTCTTC.

This clone appeared a few times. The rearrangement uses TRBV19 and TRBJ2-5; 7 positions match TRBD2. J lost 5 bases, V lost 5 bases, and 11 bases had no gene match. CDR1 is LNHDA and CDR2 is SQIVND in the germline V gene (reference sequence). This CDR3 comprises 15 residues. The chain's CDR3 is CASSSLLGGSETQYF. The CDR3 DNA reads as TGTGCCAGTAGTTCCCTACTCGGGGGGTCGGAGACCCAGTACTTC.

The rearrangement uses TRBV7-2 and TRBJ2-3, with TRBD1 as a possible D gene (5 bases). The CDR3 is 14 amino acids. Germline CDR1 reads SGHTA; CDR2 reads FQGNSA. V was cut by 5 bases and J by 3 bases, with 12 bases left in between. The CDR3 region has the DNA TGTGCCAGCAGCCTCTGGGGCCCAACAGATACGCAGTATTTT. Amino acids: CASSLWGPTDTQYF.

The chain uses TRBV30 and TRBJ1-5, with D uncertain. Germline-derived CDR1 and CDR2 are GTSNPN and SVGIG (reference sequence). V was pared by 2 bases and J by 5 bases, with 10 bases between. CDR3 length equals 13 residues. CDR3 residues: CAWSIQRDQPQHF. In nucleotides, the CDR3 is TGTGCCTGGAGTATCCAACGGGATCAGCCCCAGCATTTT.

The rearrangement uses TRBV7-2 and TRBJ1-1, with 10 bases lining up with TRBD1. Per the germline V gene, CDR1 is SGHTA and CDR2 is FQGNSA. V lost 5 bases, J lost 6 bases, and 12 bases stayed unmatched. This CDR3 has 16 residues. In DNA, the CDR3 is TGTGCCAGCAGCCTCACCTGGCGGGACAGGGGAGCTGAAGCTTTCTTT. This translates into CASSLTWRDRGAEAFF.

CDR3 coding DNA: TGTGCCATCAGTACCCCAGATGTGGGCGCCGGGGAGCTGTTTTTT. This encodes CAISTPDVGAGELFF. The V call is TRBV10-3, the J call TRBJ2-2; D uncertain. In germline, CDR1 is ENHRY, CDR2 SYGVKD. Trimming removed 5 bases at V and 6 bases at J, with 16 bases between. The CDR3 consists of 15 residues.

The CDR3: CASSQDRVASYEQYF. The CDR3 nucleotides read TGCGCCAGCAGCCAAGACAGGGTCGCGTCCTACGAGCAGTACTTC. The chain recombines TRBV4-1 with TRBJ2-7, with D perhaps matching TRBD1 (5 bases). V lost 0 bases and J 1 base, leaving 10 bases between the germline ends. Germline CDR1 reads MGHRA; CDR2 reads YSYEKL. The length of the CDR3 is 15 residues.